This T cell receptor beta chain appears in the sequencing data of a study of blood T cells in healthy people across ages. Comment on this clonotype: Its antigen is currently unknown.

PCR was performed a second time for roughly 6 to 12 cycles using a sample-barcoded 5' primer and a J-beta primer mix. Every single cDNA molecule received a tag from a template-switch adaptor with 12 random nucleotides. Each sample provided no less than 3 million CDR3-containing paired-end reads. TCRdb re-called the 5' RACE reads through MiXCR, storing one row per CDR3 protein. The table has hundreds of thousands of distinct CDR3 sequences, roughly 60% seen once; the top ten hold approximately 20%. CDR1 is MNHNY and CDR2 is SVGAGI in the germline V gene (reference sequence). CDR3 length equals 14 residues. Trimming removed 6 bases from V and 2 bases from J; junction bases left unmatched: 4. Findings of the study overall: TCR beta diversity per million T cells fell roughly linearly with age. It was the long-lived donors that had more naive CD4+ cells and higher diversity than aged donors.

The chain carries TRBV6-6 and TRBJ2-5; 9 bases line up with TRBD1. Source material: blood. The sequence came from a man aged 25 to 40 in good health. CDR3 amino acids: CASRDRGRQETQYF. The CDR3 nucleotides read TGTGCCAGCAGGGACAGGGGACGGCAAGAGACCCAGTACTTC.